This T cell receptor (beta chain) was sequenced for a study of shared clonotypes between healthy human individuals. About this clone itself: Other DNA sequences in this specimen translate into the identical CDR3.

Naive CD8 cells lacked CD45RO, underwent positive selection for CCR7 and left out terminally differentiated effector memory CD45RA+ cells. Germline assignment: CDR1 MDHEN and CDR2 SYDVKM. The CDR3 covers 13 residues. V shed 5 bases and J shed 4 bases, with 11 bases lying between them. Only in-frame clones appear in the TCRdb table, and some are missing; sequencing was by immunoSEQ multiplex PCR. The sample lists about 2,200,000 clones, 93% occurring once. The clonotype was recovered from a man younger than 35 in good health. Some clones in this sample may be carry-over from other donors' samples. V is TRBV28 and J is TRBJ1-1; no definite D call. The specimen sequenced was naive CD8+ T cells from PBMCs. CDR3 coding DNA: TGTGCCAGCAGTCCCCCGCGAGGCACTGAAGCTTTCTTT. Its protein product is CASSPPRGTEAFF.